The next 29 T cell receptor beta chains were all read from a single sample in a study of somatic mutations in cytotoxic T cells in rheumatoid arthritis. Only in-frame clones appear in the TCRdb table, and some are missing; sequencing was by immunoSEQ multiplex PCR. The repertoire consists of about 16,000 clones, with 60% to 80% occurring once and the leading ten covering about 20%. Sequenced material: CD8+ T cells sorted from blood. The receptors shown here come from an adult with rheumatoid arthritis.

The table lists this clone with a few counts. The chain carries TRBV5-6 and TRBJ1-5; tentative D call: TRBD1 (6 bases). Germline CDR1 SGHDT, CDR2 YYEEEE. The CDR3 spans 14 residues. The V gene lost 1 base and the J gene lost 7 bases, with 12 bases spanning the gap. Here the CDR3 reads CASSLWGRKQPQHF. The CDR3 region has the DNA TGTGCCAGCAGCTTGTGGGGGCGAAAACAGCCCCAGCATTTT.

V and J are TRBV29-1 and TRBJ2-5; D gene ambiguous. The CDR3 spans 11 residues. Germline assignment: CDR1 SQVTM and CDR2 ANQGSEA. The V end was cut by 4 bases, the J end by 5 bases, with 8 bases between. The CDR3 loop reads CSVVGPETQYF. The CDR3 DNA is TGCAGCGTTGTAGGGCCGGAGACCCAGTACTTC.

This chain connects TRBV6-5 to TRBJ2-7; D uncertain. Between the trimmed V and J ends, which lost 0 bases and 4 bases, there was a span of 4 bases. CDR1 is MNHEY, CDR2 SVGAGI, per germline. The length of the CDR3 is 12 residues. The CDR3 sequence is CASSYSPYEQYF. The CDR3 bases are TGTGCCAGCAGTTACTCCCCATACGAGCAGTACTTC.

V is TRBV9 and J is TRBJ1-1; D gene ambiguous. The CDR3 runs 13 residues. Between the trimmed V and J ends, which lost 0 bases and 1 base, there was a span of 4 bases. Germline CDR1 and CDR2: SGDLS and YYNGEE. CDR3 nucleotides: TGTGCCAGCAGCGTAGAACAGAACACTGAAGCTTTCTTT. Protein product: CASSVEQNTEAFF.

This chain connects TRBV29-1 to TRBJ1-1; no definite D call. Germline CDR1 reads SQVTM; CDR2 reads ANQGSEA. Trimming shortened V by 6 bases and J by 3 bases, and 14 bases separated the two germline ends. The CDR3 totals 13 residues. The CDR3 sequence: CSVDGGRYTEAFF. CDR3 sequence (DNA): TGCAGCGTGGACGGCGGTCGCTACACTGAAGCTTTCTTT.

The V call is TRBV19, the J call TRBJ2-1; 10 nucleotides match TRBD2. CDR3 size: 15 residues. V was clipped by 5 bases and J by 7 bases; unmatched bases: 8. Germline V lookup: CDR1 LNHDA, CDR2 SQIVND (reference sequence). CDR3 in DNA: TGTGCCAGTAGTCCAGGACCAGCGGGGGGGAATGAGCAGTTCTTC. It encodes CASSPGPAGGNEQFF.

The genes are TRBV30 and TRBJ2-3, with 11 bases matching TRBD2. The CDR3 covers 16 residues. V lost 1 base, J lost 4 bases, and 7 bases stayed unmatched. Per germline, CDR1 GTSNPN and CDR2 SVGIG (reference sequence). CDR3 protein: CAWSAYSGRAPDTQYF. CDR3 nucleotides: TGTGCCTGGAGTGCCTATAGCGGGAGGGCCCCAGATACGCAGTATTTT.

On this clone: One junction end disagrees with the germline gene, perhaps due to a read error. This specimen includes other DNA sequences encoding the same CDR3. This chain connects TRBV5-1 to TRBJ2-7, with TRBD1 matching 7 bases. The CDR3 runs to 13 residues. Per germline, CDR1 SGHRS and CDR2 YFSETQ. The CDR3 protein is CASSPGQRYEQYF. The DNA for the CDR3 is TGCGCCAGCAGCCCGGGACAGCGCTACGAGCAGTATTTC.

This chain's CDR3 is CASSLAENYEQYF. CDR3 in DNA: TGCGCCAGCAGCCTAGCGGAGAACTACGAGCAGTACTTC. This chain links TRBV4-3 with TRBJ2-7; a possible D gene is TRBD2 (6 bases). Germline V gene sequence: CDR1 LGHNA, CDR2 YSLEER. V lost 4 bases to trimming and J lost 3 bases, with 10 bases between them. The CDR3 runs 13 residues.

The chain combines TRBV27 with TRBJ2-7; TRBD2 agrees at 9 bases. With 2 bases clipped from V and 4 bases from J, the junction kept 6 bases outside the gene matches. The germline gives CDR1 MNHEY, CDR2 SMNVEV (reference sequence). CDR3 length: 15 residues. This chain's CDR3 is CASSLEVSGGYEQYF. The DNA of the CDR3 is TGTGCCAGCAGTTTAGAAGTTAGCGGGGGTTACGAGCAGTACTTC.

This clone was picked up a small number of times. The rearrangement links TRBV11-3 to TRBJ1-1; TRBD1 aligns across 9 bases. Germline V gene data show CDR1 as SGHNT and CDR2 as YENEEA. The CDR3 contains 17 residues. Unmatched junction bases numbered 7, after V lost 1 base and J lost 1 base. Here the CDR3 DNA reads TGTGCCAGCAGCTTAGGGGACAGGGATACATGGAACACTGAAGCTTTCTTT. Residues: CASSLGDRDTWNTEAFF.

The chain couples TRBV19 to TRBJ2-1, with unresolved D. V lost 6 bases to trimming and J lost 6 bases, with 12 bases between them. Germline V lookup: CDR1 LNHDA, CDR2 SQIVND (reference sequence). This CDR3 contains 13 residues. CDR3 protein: CASSPLSGNEQFF. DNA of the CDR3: TGTGCCAGTAGCCCCCTCTCGGGCAATGAGCAGTTCTTC.

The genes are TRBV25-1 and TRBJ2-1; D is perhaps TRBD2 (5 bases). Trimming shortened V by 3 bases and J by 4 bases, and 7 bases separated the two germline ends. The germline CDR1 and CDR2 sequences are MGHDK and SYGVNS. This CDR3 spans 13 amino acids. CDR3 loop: CASSDDYYNEQFF. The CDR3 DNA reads TGTGCCAGCAGTGATGACTATTACAATGAGCAGTTCTTC.

CDR3 amino acids: CASSIGTSNTEAFF. The CDR3 nucleotides are TGTGCCAGCAGCATTGGGACAAGTAACACTGAAGCTTTCTTT. The rearrangement uses TRBV13 and TRBJ1-1; D possibly corresponds to TRBD1 (6 bases). CDR1 and CDR2 from the germline V gene are PRHDT and FYEKMQ (reference sequence). The CDR3 spans 14 residues. V lost 5 bases and J lost 2, with 12 bases in between.

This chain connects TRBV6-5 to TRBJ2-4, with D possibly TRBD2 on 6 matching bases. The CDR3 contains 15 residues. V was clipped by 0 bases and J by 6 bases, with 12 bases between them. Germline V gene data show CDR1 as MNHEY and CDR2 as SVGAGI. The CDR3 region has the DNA TGTGCCAGCAGTTACTCTCGACTAGGACCAAACATTCAGTACTTC. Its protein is CASSYSRLGPNIQYF.

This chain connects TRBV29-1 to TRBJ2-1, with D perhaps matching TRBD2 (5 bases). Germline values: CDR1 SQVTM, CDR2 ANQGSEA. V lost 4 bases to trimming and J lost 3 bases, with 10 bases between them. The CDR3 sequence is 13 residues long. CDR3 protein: CSVVGGSYNEQFF. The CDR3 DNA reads TGCAGCGTTGTGGGTGGGAGCTACAATGAGCAGTTCTTC.

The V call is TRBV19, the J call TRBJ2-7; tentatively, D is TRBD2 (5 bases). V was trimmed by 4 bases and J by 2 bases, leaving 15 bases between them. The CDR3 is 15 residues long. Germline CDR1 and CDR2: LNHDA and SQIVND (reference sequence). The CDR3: CASSTYLASTYEQYF. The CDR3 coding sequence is TGTGCCAGTAGTACCTACTTAGCGTCCACCTACGAGCAGTACTTC.

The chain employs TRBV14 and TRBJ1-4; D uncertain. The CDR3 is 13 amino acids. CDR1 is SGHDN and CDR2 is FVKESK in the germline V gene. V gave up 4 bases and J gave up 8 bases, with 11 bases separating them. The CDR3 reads CASSRYLGEKLFF. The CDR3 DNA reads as TGTGCCAGCAGCCGCTACCTTGGCGAAAAACTGTTTTTT. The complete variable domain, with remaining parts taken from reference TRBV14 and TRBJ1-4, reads EAGVTQFPSHSVIEKGQTVTLRCDPISGHDNLYWYRRVMGKEIKFLLHFVKESKQDESGMPNNRFLAERTGGTYSTLKVQPAELEDSGVYFCASSRYLGEKLFFGSGTQLSVL.

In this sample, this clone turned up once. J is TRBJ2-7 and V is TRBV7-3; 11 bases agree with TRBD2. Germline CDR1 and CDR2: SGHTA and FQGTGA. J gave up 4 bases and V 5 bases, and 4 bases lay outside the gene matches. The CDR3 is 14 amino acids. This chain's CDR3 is CASSLGLAVYEQYF. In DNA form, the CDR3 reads TGTGCCAGCAGCCTGGGACTAGCGGTATACGAGCAGTACTTC.

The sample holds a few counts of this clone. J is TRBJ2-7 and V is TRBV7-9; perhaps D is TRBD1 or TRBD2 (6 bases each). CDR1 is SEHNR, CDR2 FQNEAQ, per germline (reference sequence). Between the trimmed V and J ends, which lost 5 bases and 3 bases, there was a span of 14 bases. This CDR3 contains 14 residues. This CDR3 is CASSPPGANYEQYF. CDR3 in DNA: TGTGCCAGCAGCCCACCGGGGGCAAACTACGAGCAGTACTTC.

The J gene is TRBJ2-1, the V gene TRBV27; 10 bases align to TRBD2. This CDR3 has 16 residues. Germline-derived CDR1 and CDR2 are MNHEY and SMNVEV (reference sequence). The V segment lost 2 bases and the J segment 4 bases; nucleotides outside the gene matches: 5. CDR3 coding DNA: TGTGCCAGCAGTTTAGCTAGCGGGAGACCTTACAATGAGCAGTTCTTC. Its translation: CASSLASGRPYNEQFF.

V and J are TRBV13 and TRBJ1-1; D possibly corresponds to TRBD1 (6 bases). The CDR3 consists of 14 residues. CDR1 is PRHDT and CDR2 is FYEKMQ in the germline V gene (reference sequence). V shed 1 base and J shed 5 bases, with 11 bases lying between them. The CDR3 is CASSLAGEETEAFF. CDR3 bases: TGTGCCAGCAGCTTAGCAGGGGAGGAAACTGAAGCTTTCTTT.

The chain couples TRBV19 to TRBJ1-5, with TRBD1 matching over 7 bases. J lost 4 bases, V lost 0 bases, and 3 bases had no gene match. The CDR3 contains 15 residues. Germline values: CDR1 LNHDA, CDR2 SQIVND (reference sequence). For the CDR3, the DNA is TGTGCCAGTAGTATAGAGGGACAGCCGAATCAGCCCCAGCATTTT. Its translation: CASSIEGQPNQPQHF.

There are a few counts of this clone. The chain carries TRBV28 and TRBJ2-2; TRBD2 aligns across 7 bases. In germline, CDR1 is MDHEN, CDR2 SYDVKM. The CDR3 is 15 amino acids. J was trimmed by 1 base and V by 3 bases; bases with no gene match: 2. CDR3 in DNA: TGTGCCAGCAGTTTGGGACTATTGAACACCGGGGAGCTGTTTTTT. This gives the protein CASSLGLLNTGELFF.

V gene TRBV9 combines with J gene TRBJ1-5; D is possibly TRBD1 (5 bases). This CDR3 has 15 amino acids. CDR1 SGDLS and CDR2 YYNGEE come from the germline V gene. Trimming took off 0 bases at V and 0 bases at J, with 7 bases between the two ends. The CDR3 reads CASSVGGFSNQPQHF. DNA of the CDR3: TGTGCCAGCAGCGTAGGGGGCTTTAGCAATCAGCCCCAGCATTTT.

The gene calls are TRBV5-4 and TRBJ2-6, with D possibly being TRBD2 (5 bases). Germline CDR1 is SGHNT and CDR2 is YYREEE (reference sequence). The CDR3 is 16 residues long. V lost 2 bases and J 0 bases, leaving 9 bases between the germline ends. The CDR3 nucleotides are TGTGCCAGCAGCTTCATCCGGGACTCTGGGGCCAACGTCCTGACTTTC. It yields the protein CASSFIRDSGANVLTF. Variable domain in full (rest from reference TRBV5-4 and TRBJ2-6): ETGVTQSPTHLIKTRGQQVTLRCSSQSGHNTVSWYQQALGQGPQFIFQYYREEENGRGNFPPRFSGLQFPNYSSELNVNALELDDSALYLCASSFIRDSGANVLTFGAGSRLTVL.

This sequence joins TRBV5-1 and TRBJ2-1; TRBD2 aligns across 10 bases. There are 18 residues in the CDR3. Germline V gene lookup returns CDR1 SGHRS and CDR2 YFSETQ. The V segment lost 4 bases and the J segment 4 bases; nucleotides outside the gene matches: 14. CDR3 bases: TGCGCCAGCAGCCTGGACGCTAGCGGGAGCGGGGTATACAATGAGCAGTTCTTC. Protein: CASSLDASGSGVYNEQFF.

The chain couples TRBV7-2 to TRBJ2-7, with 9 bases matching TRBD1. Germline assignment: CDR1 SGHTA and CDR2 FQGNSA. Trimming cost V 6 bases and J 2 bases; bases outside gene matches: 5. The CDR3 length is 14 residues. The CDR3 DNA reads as TGTGCCAGCAGACCGGGACAGGGCGCCTACGAGCAGTACTTC. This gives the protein CASRPGQGAYEQYF.

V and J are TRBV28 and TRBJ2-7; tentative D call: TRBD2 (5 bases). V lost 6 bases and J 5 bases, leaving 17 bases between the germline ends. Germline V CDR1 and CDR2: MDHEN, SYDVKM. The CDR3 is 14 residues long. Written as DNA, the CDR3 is TGTGCCAGCAGCGCTCGAGGGTTTGGCCACGAGCAGTACTTC. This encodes CASSARGFGHEQYF.